This T cell receptor (beta chain) was identified during a study of T cell responses to AZD1222 COVID-19 vaccine. Overall study results and limits: There were vaccine-associated CD4 TCRs across spike, dominant at 160-218 and 743-854. Spike-specific TCR breadth and depth were elevated following two AZD1222 doses.

Generated by immunoSEQ multiplex PCR, the TCRdb table keeps only in-frame clones and is missing some. This sample has about 48,000 clones, with approximately 89% found just once. The V end was cut by 6 bases, the J end by 4 bases, with 19 bases between. CDR3 size: 15 residues. The germline V gene has CDR1 MDHEN and CDR2 SYDVKM. About this clone itself: The target antigen is unknown.

The rearrangement joins TRBV28 to TRBJ2-7; maybe TRBD1 (5 bases). Source: peripheral blood, taken 28 days after the second AZD1222 dose. The clonotype originates from an adult who received the AZD1222 COVID-19 vaccine. CDR3 sequence: CASSPVGQGLYEQYF. The CDR3 bases are TGTGCCAGCAGCCCAGTCGGCCAGGGCCTATACGAGCAGTACTTC.